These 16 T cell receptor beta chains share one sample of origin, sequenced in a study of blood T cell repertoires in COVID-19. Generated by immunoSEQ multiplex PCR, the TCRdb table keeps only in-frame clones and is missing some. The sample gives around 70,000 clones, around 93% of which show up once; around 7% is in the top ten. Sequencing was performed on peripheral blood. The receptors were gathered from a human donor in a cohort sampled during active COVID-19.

The CDR3 reads CASSLNTVPEQFF. CDR3 DNA: TGTGCCAGCAGCTTAAATACGGTTCCTGAGCAGTTCTTC. The chain combines TRBV7-3 with TRBJ2-1, with D unclear. V was clipped by 1 base and J by 9 bases, with 10 bases between them. CDR3 length: 13 residues. Looked up from germline, CDR1 is SGHTA and CDR2 is FQGTGA.

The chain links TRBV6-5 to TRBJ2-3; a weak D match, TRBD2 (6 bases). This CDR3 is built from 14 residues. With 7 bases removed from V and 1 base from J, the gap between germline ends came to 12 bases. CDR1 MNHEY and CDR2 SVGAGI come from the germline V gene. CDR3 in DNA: TGTGCCAGCACCCGGGGACTGGGCACAGATACGCAGTATTTT. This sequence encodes CASTRGLGTDTQYF.

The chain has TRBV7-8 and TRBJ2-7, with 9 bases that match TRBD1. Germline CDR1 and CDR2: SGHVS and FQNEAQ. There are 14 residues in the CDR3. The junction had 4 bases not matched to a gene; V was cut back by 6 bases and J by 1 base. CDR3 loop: CASRRTGDSYEQYF. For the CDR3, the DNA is TGTGCCAGCAGGAGGACAGGGGATTCCTACGAGCAGTACTTC.

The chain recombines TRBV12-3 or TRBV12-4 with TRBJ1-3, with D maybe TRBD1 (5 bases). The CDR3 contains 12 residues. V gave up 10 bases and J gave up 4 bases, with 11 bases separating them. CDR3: CATQGGGNTIYF. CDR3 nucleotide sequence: TGTGCCACCCAGGGAGGGGGAAACACCATATATTTT.

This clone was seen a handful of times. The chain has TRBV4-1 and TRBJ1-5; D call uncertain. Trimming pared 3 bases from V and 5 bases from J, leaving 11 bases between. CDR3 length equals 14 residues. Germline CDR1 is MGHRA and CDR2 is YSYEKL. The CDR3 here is CASSQRLGDQPQHF. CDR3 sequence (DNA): TGCGCCAGCAGCCAGAGACTGGGAGATCAGCCCCAGCATTTT.

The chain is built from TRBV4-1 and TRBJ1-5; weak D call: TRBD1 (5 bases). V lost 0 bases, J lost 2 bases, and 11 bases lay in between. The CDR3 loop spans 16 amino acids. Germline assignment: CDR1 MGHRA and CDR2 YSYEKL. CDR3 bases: TGCGCCAGCAGCCAAGATCATGGCAGGGGCAATCAGCCCCAGCATTTT. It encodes CASSQDHGRGNQPQHF.

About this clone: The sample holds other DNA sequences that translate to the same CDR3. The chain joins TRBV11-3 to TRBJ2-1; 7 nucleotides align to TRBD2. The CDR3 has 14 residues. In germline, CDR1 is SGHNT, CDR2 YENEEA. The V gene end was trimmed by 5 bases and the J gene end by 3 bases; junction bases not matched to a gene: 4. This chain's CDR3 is CASSPGTNYNEQFF. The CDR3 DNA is TGTGCCAGCAGCCCCGGGACTAACTACAATGAGCAGTTCTTC.

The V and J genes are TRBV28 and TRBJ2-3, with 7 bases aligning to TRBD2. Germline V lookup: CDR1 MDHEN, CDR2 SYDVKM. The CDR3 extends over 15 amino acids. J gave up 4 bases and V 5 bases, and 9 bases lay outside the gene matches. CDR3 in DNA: TGTGCCAGCAGTGGTAGCGGGCGACAGTCAGATACGCAGTATTTT. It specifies CASSGSGRQSDTQYF.

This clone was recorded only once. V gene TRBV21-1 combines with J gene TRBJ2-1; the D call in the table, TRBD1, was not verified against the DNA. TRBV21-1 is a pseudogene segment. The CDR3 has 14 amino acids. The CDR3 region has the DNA TGTGCCAGCAGAGAGGGACAGACACGAACGAAGCAGTTCTTC. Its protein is CASREGQTRTKQFF.

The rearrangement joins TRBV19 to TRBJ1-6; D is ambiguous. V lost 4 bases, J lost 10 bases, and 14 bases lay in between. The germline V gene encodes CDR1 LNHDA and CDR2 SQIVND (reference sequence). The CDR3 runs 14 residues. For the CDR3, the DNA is TGTGCCAGTAGTAAGAGGGCTGCGGTATCACCCCTCCACTTT. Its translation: CASSKRAAVSPLHF.

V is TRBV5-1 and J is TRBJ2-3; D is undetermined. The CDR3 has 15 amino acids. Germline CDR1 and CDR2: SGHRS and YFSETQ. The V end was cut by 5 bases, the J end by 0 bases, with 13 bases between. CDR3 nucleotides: TGCGCCAGCAGGGTGGGCACAACTAGCACAGATACGCAGTATTTT. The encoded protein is CASRVGTTSTDTQYF.

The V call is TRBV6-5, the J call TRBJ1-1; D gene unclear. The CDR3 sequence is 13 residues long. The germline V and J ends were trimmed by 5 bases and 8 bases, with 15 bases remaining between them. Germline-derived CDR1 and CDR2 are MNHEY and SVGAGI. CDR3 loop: CASSPSQVGEAFF. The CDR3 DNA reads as TGTGCCAGCAGTCCCAGCCAGGTTGGGGAAGCTTTCTTT.

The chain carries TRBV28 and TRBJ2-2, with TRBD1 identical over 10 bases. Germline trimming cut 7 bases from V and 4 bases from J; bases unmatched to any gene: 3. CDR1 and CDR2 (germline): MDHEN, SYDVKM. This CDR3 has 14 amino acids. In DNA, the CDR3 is TGTGCCAGCACAAGGACAGGGGGCACCGGGGAGCTGTTTTTT. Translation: CASTRTGGTGELFF.

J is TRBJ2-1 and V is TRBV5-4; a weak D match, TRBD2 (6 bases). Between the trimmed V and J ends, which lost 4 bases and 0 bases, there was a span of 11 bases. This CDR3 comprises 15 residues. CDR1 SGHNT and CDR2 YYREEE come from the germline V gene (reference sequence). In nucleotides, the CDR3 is TGTGCCAGCAGCGGGGCGGGGTTCTCCTACAATGAGCAGTTCTTC. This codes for CASSGAGFSYNEQFF.

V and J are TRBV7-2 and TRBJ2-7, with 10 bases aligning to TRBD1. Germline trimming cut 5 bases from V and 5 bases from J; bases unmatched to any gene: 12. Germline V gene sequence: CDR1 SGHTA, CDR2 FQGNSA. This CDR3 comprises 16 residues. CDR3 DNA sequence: TGTGCCAGCAGCCCCTCTTTGGGGACAGGGGACCACGAGCAGTACTTC. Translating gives CASSPSLGTGDHEQYF.

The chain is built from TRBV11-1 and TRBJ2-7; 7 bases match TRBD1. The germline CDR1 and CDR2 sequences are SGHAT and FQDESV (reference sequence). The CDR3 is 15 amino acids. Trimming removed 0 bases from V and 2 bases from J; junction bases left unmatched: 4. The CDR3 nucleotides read TGTGCCAGCAGCTTAGCTCTGGGACAGACCTACGAGCAGTACTTC. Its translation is CASSLALGQTYEQYF.